These T cell receptor beta chains were read from a single sample in a study of CD8 T cells in Susac syndrome. TCRdb used MiXCR to reprocess the immunoSEQ multiplex PCR reads, holding one entry per CDR3 protein. The table lists about 140,000 distinct CDR3 sequences, just under 95% of them singletons. Material: CD4+ T cells from PBMCs. All receptors derive from a human donor with Susac syndrome. Each CDR3 is given with its conserved first and last residue. A row's size may be missing; if present it is once, few, many or a size class.

cdr3_aa: CASREGVTYEQYF
clone_size: .
v_call: TRBV5-1

cdr3_aa: CASSSIPGGDIQYF
clone_size: .
v_call: TRBV6-6

cdr3_aa: CASSSERTFGQPQHF
clone_size: .
v_call: TRBV28

cdr3_aa: CSVVSGLNQPQHF
clone_size: once
v_call: TRBV29-1

cdr3_aa: CSASFQTAQHF
clone_size: .
v_call: TRBV20-1

cdr3_aa: CAWRQGPGANVLTF
clone_size: .
v_call: TRBV30

cdr3_aa: CASSSPTGWGSYEQYF
clone_size: .
v_call: TRBV28

cdr3_aa: CASSSYREADEQFF
clone_size: .
v_call: TRBV7-9

cdr3_aa: CASRPLDRGGRNTEAFF
clone_size: .
v_call: TRBV12-3/TRBV12-4

cdr3_aa: CASLSGSKQYF
clone_size: .
v_call: TRBV6-6

cdr3_aa: CASSPSAGRNYGYTF
clone_size: once
v_call: TRBV5-1

cdr3_aa: CASSLGRGREVNEQFF
clone_size: .
v_call: TRBV7-2

cdr3_aa: CAVRRGVYEQYF
clone_size: .
v_call: TRBV6-1